This T cell receptor beta chain was sequenced during a study of cytomegalovirus exposure and HLA in healthy donors. The V gene's germline CDR1 is SGHVS and CDR2 FNYEAQ. This CDR3 spans 14 amino acids. Trimming cost V 7 bases and J 7 bases; bases outside gene matches: 5. Regarding the study as a whole: From TCR beta sequences, most subjects' HLA-A and HLA-B alleles were reportedly predicted accurately. According to the study, 150 to 200 TCR beta chains were cytomegalovirus-associated. In a later analysis, at a false discovery rate of 0.05, over 15,000 TCR beta sequences were associated with HLA alleles.

A few counts support this clone. Its antigen is not identified. PCR employed 60 Vbeta and 13 Jbeta primers. Repertoires were generated with immunoSEQ multiplex PCR, while TCRdb's copy carries only in-frame clones and drops some. The table has 90,000 to 110,000 clones, roughly 71% seen once. The clonotype was recovered from a woman in her 70s in good health and CMV-seropositive. Sequenced sample: PBMCs. The chain employs TRBV7-6 and TRBJ2-2, with 11 bases lining up with TRBD2. CDR3 in DNA: TGTGCCAGCACCGGACTAGCGGGCCTCGGGGAGCTGTTTTTT. Protein product: CASTGLAGLGELFF.